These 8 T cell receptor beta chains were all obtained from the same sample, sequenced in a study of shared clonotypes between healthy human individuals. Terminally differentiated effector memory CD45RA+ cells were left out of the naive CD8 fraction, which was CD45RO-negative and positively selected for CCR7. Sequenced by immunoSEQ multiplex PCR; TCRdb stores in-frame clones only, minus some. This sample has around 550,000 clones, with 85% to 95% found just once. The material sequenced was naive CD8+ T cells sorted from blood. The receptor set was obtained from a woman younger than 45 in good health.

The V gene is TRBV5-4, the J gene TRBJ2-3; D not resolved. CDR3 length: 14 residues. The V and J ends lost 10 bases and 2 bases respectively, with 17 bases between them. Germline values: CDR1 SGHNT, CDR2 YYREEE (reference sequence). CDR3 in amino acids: CAAAGILSTDTQYF. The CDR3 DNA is TGTGCCGCCGCAGGCATCCTTTCCACAGATACGCAGTATTTT.

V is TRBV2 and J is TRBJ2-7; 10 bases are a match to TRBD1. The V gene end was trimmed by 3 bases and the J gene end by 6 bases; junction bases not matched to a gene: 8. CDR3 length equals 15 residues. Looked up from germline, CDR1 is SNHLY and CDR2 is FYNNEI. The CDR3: CASSDYGTGAPEQYF. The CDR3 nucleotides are TGTGCCAGCAGTGATTATGGGACAGGGGCACCCGAGCAGTACTTC.

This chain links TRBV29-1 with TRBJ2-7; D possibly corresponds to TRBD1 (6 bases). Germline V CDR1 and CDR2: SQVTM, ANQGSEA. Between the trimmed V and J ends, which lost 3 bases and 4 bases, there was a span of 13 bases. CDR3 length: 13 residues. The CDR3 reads CSVEQDSDYEQYF. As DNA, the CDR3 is TGCAGCGTTGAGCAGGACAGTGATTACGAGCAGTACTTC.

CDR3 protein: CASGLPYNEQFF. The DNA for the CDR3 is TGTGCCAGCGGGTTGCCATACAATGAGCAGTTCTTC. The chain recombines TRBV6-5 with TRBJ2-1; D ambiguous. The CDR3 is 12 amino acids. Germline values: CDR1 MNHEY, CDR2 SVGAGI. Trimming left V 8 bases short and J 4 bases short, with 9 bases between.

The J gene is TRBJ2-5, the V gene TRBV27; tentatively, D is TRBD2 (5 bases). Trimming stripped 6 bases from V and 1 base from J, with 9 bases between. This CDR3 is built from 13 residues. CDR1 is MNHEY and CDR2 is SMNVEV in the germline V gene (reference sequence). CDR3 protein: CASSSSLQETQYF. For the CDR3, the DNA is TGTGCCAGCAGCTCTAGCCTCCAAGAGACCCAGTACTTC.

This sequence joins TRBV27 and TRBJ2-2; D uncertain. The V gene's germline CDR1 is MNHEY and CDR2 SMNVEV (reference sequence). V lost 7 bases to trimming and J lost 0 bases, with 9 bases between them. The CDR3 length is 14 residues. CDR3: CASTPLANTGELFF. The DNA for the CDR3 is TGTGCCAGCACCCCCCTCGCGAACACCGGGGAGCTGTTTTTT.

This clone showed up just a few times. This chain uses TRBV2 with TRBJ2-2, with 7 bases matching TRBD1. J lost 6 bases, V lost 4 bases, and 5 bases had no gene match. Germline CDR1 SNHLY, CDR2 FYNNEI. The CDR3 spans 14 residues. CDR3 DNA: TGTGCCAGCAGTGGACAGGGTTGGGCCGGGGAGCTGTTTTTT. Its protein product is CASSGQGWAGELFF.

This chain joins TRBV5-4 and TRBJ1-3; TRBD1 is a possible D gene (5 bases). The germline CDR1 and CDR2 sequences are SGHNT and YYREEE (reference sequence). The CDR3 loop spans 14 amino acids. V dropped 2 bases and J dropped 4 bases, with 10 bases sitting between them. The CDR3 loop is CASSLWGSGNTIYF. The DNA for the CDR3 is TGTGCCAGCAGCTTATGGGGGTCCGGAAACACCATATATTTT.